The following is a T cell receptor (beta chain) sequence with its context. The antigen is unknown. This sample was included in a study of T cell responses to AZD1222 COVID-19 vaccine. Produced via immunoSEQ multiplex PCR; TCRdb's table is partial and in-frame only. Altogether over 60,000 clones are present, 79% being singletons, with the ten largest covering 23%. V lost 2 bases and J 3 bases, leaving 13 bases between the germline ends. The germline V gene has CDR1 MNHEY and CDR2 SVGAGI. CDR3 length: 15 residues. Study-level points and caveats: Spike-wide vaccine-associated CD4 TCRs dominated at 160-218 and 743-854.

The clonotype was recovered from an adult in good health. The chain has TRBV6-5 and TRBJ1-1; D not certain. The sequenced sample was peripheral blood, obtained on day 0 of MenACWY control vaccination. In DNA, the CDR3 is TGTGCCAGCAGTTACCTAGCAGGTGGATACACTGAAGCTTTCTTT. Translating it yields CASSYLAGGYTEAFF.